This TCR beta chain was identified in a study of blood T cell repertoires in COVID-19. Background on the study: Donors in the United States, Italy and Spain gave samples during acute or convalescent COVID-19. Sample material is recorded as cDNA or gDNA derived from T cells, B-cell-depleted T cells, or PBMCs.

Authors' processing steps: By means of reference gene primer amplification, nucleated cell counts were estimated. The repertoire was sequenced with immunoSEQ multiplex PCR; TCRdb's copy has only in-frame clones and lacks some. V and J calls and clone size are those listed in that table; D and trimming were worked out from the DNA. The table has 180,000 or so clones, 70% to 90% seen once. The sample was peripheral blood. This receptor was taken from a human donor with active or convalescent COVID-19. The donor label of this sample is uncertain.

CDR3 protein: CASSRRGADTEAFF. The CDR3 DNA reads as TGTGCCAGCTCACGCAGGGGGGCGGACACTGAAGCTTTCTTT. This chain connects TRBV18 to TRBJ1-1; 7 bases match TRBD1. The ends lost 4 bases at V and 3 bases at J; junction bases unmatched: 5. Germline assignment: CDR1 KGHSH and CDR2 LQKENI. The CDR3 loop spans 14 amino acids. Supplemented by reference TRBV18 and TRBJ1-1, the full variable domain reads NAGVMQNPRHLVRRRGQEARLRCSPMKGHSHVYWYRQLPEEGLKFMVYLQKENIIDESGMPKERFSAEFPKEGPSILRIQQVVRGDSAAYFCASSRRGADTEAFFGQGTRLTVV.